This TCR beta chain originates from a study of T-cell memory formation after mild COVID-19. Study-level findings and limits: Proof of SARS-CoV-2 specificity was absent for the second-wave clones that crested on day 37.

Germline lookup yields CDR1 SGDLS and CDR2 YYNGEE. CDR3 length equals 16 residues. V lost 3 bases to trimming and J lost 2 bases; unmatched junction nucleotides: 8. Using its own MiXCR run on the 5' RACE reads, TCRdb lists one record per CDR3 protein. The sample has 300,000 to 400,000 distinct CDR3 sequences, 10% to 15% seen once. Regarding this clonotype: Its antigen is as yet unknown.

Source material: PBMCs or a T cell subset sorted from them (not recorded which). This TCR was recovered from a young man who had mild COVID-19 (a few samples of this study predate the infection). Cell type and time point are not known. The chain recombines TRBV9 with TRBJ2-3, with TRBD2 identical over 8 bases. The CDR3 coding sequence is TGTGCCAGCAGCGCCAACCCGCGGGGGGCCACAGATACGCAGTATTTT. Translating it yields CASSANPRGATDTQYF.